Presented here are 21 T cell receptor beta chains from one specimen sequenced in a study of cytomegalovirus exposure and HLA in healthy donors. Generated by immunoSEQ multiplex PCR, the TCRdb table keeps only in-frame clones and is missing some. The sample contains some 250,000 clones, about nine tenths of which appear only once. Sequenced input: PBMCs. The receptors were sampled from a woman aged 25 to 39 in good health and CMV-seronegative.

V and J are TRBV28 and TRBJ2-7; 10 positions agree with TRBD1. V lost 6 bases to trimming and J lost 3 bases; unmatched junction nucleotides: 5. In germline, CDR1 is MDHEN, CDR2 SYDVKM. CDR3 length: 14 residues. In DNA, the CDR3 is TGTGCCAGCAGCCCGACAGGGGGCCTCTACGAGCAGTACTTC. Amino acid sequence: CASSPTGGLYEQYF. The full variable domain, rest sourced from reference TRBV28 and TRBJ2-7, is DVKVTQSSRYLVKRTGEKVFLECVQDMDHENMFWYRQDPGLGLRLIYFSYDVKMKEKGDIPEGYSVSREKKERFSLILESASTNQTSMYLCASSPTGGLYEQYFGPGTRLTVT.

This sequence joins TRBV15 and TRBJ2-7, with D unresolved. Looked up from germline, CDR1 is LNHNV and CDR2 is YYDKDF (reference sequence). This CDR3 has 13 residues. V lost 5 bases to trimming and J lost 6 bases, with 14 bases between them. CDR3: CATSGPLRSEQYF. The CDR3 DNA sequence: TGTGCCACCAGCGGACCCCTTCGGAGCGAGCAGTACTTC.

J is TRBJ2-1 and V is TRBV7-6; D perhaps matches TRBD2 (7 bases). The CDR3 spans 17 residues. The germline V gene has CDR1 SGHVS and CDR2 FNYEAQ. V was trimmed by 5 bases and J by 7 bases, leaving 24 bases between them. The CDR3 DNA sequence: TGTGCCAGCAGCACTAAAAGCGGGACACCCGGAGGGAATGAGCAGTTCTTC. Its protein product is CASSTKSGTPGGNEQFF.

The chain uses TRBV4-3 and TRBJ2-7, with D perhaps matching TRBD1 or TRBD2 (5 bases each). Germline V CDR1 and CDR2: LGHNA, YSLEER. The CDR3 has 15 residues. V was trimmed by 3 bases and J by 6 bases, leaving 18 bases between them. CDR3 sequence reads: CASSHDARAGSEQYF. DNA of the CDR3: TGCGCCAGCAGCCACGATGCACGGGCAGGGAGCGAGCAGTACTTC.

V and J are TRBV27 and TRBJ1-1; D is perhaps TRBD1 (6 bases). Trimming left V 6 bases short and J 3 bases short, with 14 bases between. The CDR3 is 14 amino acids. Germline-derived CDR1 and CDR2 are MNHEY and SMNVEV (reference sequence). CDR3 protein: CASRPGGGHTEAFF. The CDR3 nucleotides are TGTGCCAGCAGACCGGGAGGGGGACACACTGAAGCTTTCTTT.

This clone has a single count. J is TRBJ2-6 and V is TRBV6-5; D not certain. Trimming shortened V by 8 bases and J by 0 bases, and 5 bases separated the two germline ends. The CDR3 is 13 residues long. Germline V gene sequence: CDR1 MNHEY, CDR2 SVGAGI. CDR3 in DNA: TGTGCCAGCCGGGTCTCTGGGGCCAACGTCCTGACTTTC. Translated: CASRVSGANVLTF.

The chain carries TRBV4-3 and TRBJ1-5; a possible D gene is TRBD1 (5 bases). Trimming stripped 1 base from V and 4 bases from J, with 11 bases between. The CDR3 spans 15 residues. Germline CDR1 LGHNA, CDR2 YSLEER. DNA for the CDR3: TGCGCCAGCAGCCAAGCTCTGGGGGTAAATCAGCCCCAGCATTTT. It specifies CASSQALGVNQPQHF.

This chain uses TRBV7-6 with TRBJ2-1; D not resolved. In germline, CDR1 is SGHVS, CDR2 FNYEAQ. The ends were cut back, 1 base at V and 5 bases at J, with 6 bases in the middle. CDR3 size: 13 residues. The CDR3 here is CASSLGPNNEQFF. CDR3 nucleotide sequence: TGTGCCAGCAGCTTAGGTCCTAACAATGAGCAGTTCTTC. The complete variable domain, with remaining parts taken from reference TRBV7-6 and TRBJ2-1, reads GAGVSQSPRYKVTKRGQDVALRCDPISGHVSLYWYRQALGQGPEFLTYFNYEAQQDKSGLPNDRFSAERPEGSISTLTIQRTEQRDSAMYRCASSLGPNNEQFFGPGTRLTVL.

The genes are TRBV5-1 and TRBJ2-7; 10 positions agree with TRBD2. With 0 bases clipped from V and 5 bases from J, the junction kept 17 bases outside the gene matches. There are 19 residues in the CDR3. The V gene's germline CDR1 is SGHRS and CDR2 YFSETQ. This CDR3 reads CASSLDGLAGALNMDEQYF. The CDR3 nucleotides read TGCGCCAGCAGCTTGGATGGGCTAGCGGGAGCTCTAAATATGGACGAGCAGTACTTC.

This clone was observed a single time. The chain carries TRBV28 and TRBJ2-7, with D unresolved. Germline loops: CDR1 MDHEN, CDR2 SYDVKM. The CDR3 covers 17 residues. The V and J ends lost 3 bases and 4 bases respectively, with 22 bases between them. CDR3 sequence: CASSFNLPAVLVYEQYF. The CDR3, as DNA: TGTGCCAGCAGTTTCAACCTCCCGGCAGTGCTGGTGTACGAGCAGTACTTC.

CDR3 sequence (DNA): TGCGCCAGCAGCCCCACAGGGTTCGATCGCAATCAGCCCCAGCATTTT. Translated: CASSPTGFDRNQPQHF. This sequence joins TRBV5-1 and TRBJ1-5, with D possibly being TRBD1 (6 bases). This CDR3 spans 16 amino acids. V lost 4 bases and J lost 2, with 16 bases in between. Germline values: CDR1 SGHRS, CDR2 YFSETQ.

This chain uses TRBV18 with TRBJ2-7; 7 nucleotides align to TRBD1. The V gene end was trimmed by 3 bases and the J gene end by 2 bases; junction bases not matched to a gene: 4. This CDR3 has 14 amino acids. Per germline, CDR1 KGHSH and CDR2 LQKENI. CDR3 coding DNA: TGTGCCAGCTCACCGCCAGGGGGTACCTACGAGCAGTACTTC. Its protein is CASSPPGGTYEQYF.

This clone was seen once. This chain uses TRBV28 with TRBJ1-2, with D maybe TRBD1 (6 bases). CDR1 is MDHEN, CDR2 SYDVKM, per germline. The V gene lost 6 bases and the J gene lost 6 bases, with 17 bases spanning the gap. This CDR3 comprises 14 residues. DNA of the CDR3: TGTGCCAGCAGATCTCCAGGGGAAGACCATGGCTACACCTTC. Translated: CASRSPGEDHGYTF.

The rearrangement uses TRBV7-8 and TRBJ2-1; 8 nucleotides match TRBD2. CDR1 SGHVS and CDR2 FQNEAQ come from the germline V gene. J lost 2 bases, V lost 2 bases, and 14 bases had no gene match. CDR3 length: 19 amino acids. CDR3 region: CASSLRTGGYGSAYNEQFF. The CDR3 DNA reads as TGTGCCAGCAGCTTAAGGACGGGAGGGTATGGTAGCGCCTACAATGAGCAGTTCTTC.

This clone was observed once. Other nucleotide sequences in the sample specify the same CDR3. This sequence joins TRBV11-2 and TRBJ2-7; D call uncertain. With 5 bases removed from V and 4 bases from J, the gap between germline ends came to 3 bases. The CDR3 sequence is 10 residues long. Looked up from germline, CDR1 is SGHAT and CDR2 is FQNNGV. This chain's CDR3 is CASSGYEQYF. CDR3 bases: TGTGCCAGCAGCGGATACGAGCAGTACTTC.

This clone was seen only a few times. J is TRBJ2-7 and V is TRBV25-1; 7 bases line up with TRBD2. This CDR3 spans 15 amino acids. Germline CDR1 MGHDK, CDR2 SYGVNS. Germline trimming cut 3 bases from V and 0 bases from J; bases unmatched to any gene: 5. In nucleotides, the CDR3 is TGTGCCAGCAGTGACGTCAGCGGGGACTCCTACGAGCAGTACTTC. As protein: CASSDVSGDSYEQYF.

The V gene is TRBV7-2, the J gene TRBJ2-5, with D perhaps TRBD2 (5 bases). CDR1 and CDR2 (germline): SGHTA, FQGNSA. Deletions cut 4 bases from V and 0 bases from J, with 15 bases between. This CDR3 spans 16 amino acids. CDR3 DNA: TGTGCCAGCAGCTCGAGTAGCGATCAGTACCAAGAGACCCAGTACTTC. Protein: CASSSSSDQYQETQYF.

The chain joins TRBV5-1 to TRBJ2-4, with a tentative D call TRBD2 (5 bases). V gave up 2 bases and J gave up 8 bases, with 14 bases separating them. Germline V lookup: CDR1 SGHRS, CDR2 YFSETQ. This CDR3 is 14 amino acids long. CDR3: CASSLRDGTDIQYF. The CDR3 DNA reads TGCGCCAGCAGCTTACGGGATGGTACGGACATTCAGTACTTC.

V gene TRBV4-2 combines with J gene TRBJ2-7; 7 positions match TRBD1. The junction had 7 bases not matched to a gene; V was cut back by 4 bases and J by 4 bases. The germline CDR1 and CDR2 sequences are LGHNA and YNFKEQ. The CDR3 sequence is 14 residues long. Here the CDR3 DNA reads TGTGCCAGCAGCCCGGGACAGCCGCAGTACGAGCAGTACTTC. Its translation: CASSPGQPQYEQYF.

The CDR3 sequence is CASSLGSSSTRDTQYF. CDR3 coding DNA: TGTGCCAGCTCACTAGGATCTTCCTCAACGCGGGATACGCAGTATTTT. The chain has TRBV18 and TRBJ2-3; D gene uncertain. CDR3 length equals 16 residues. CDR1 and CDR2 from the germline V gene are KGHSH and LQKENI. Trimming removed 4 bases from V and 6 bases from J, with 20 bases in between.

This clone was seen only once. The J gene is TRBJ2-4, the V gene TRBV20-1; D unclear. This CDR3 comprises 11 residues. Trimming removed 4 bases at V and 9 bases at J, with 10 bases between. Germline loops: CDR1 DFQATT, CDR2 SNEGSKA (reference sequence). CDR3 protein: CSAMFAGIQYF. DNA of the CDR3: TGCAGTGCTATGTTCGCCGGCATTCAGTACTTC.